The subject of this entry is one T cell receptor beta chain. Its antigen is as yet unknown. The same CDR3 arises from other DNA sequences in this sample as well. The data stem from a study of cytomegalovirus exposure and HLA in healthy donors. General study points: For most TCR sequences rarity was the rule, although some public TCRs occurred in many donors.

With 60 Vbeta and 13 Jbeta primers, the PCR was carried out. This table comes from immunoSEQ multiplex PCR, and its TCRdb copy is limited to in-frame clones, with some not included. Of 150,000 to 200,000 clones in the sample, over 70% were seen once. This CDR3 has 12 amino acids. The V gene lost 3 bases and the J gene lost 4 bases, with 6 bases spanning the gap. Germline V gene sequence: CDR1 KGHSH, CDR2 LQKENI. The rearrangement links TRBV18 to TRBJ1-2; a weak D match, TRBD1 (5 bases). The sequenced sample was PBMCs. The receptor's source is a woman younger than 35 in good health and CMV-seropositive. CDR3 coding DNA: TGTGCCAGCTCACCGGACACCTATGGCTACACCTTC. This codes for CASSPDTYGYTF.